What follows are 12 T cell receptor beta chains derived from one specimen sequenced in a study of Ad26.COV2.S vaccination and SARS-CoV-2 variants. The assay was immunoSEQ multiplex PCR, and TCRdb's table has in-frame clones only and misses some. The table shows roughly 510,000 clones, with roughly 87% occurring only once. Treatment defined: 15 to 20 received Ad26.COV2.S at low or high dose, single or two shots; about 5 received placebo; per-sample allocation not given. Specimens were obtained on day 63 following the first vaccine or placebo injection. The sequencing here drew on peripheral blood, taken in a trial of Ad26.COV2.S vaccine versus placebo. These receptors were taken from a person between 18 and 60 years old who received the Ad26.COV2.S COVID-19 vaccine or a placebo.

The V call is TRBV6-4, the J call TRBJ2-7, with D perhaps matching TRBD2 (5 bases). The CDR3 covers 21 residues. Germline V gene data show CDR1 as MRHNA and CDR2 as SNTAGT. V lost 2 bases to trimming and J lost 0 bases, with 29 bases between them. Here the CDR3 reads CASSDIRRTYKSMEDSYEQYF. In DNA, the CDR3 is TGTGCCAGCAGTGACATCCGACGGACTTACAAATCTATGGAAGACTCCTACGAGCAGTACTTC.

V usage is TRBV7-8 and J usage is TRBJ2-1; the D gene is possibly TRBD2 (6 bases). The length of the CDR3 is 13 residues. Germline V lookup: CDR1 SGHVS, CDR2 FQNEAQ. V shed 8 bases and J shed 5 bases, with 13 bases lying between them. CDR3 DNA: TGTGCCAGCCGGACTACCCCGGACAATGAGCAGTTCTTC. It is translated as CASRTTPDNEQFF.

V gene TRBV29-1 combines with J gene TRBJ2-7, with 8 bases matching TRBD1. The trim removed 6 bases at V and 9 bases at J, leaving 7 bases unmatched. Germline V CDR1 and CDR2: SQVTM, ANQGSEA. The CDR3 runs 11 residues. Here the CDR3 DNA reads TGCAGCGTCCACGACAGGGGAGCGCAGTACTTC. Its translation: CSVHDRGAQYF.

The CDR3 spells CASSFNRAAGQPQHF. CDR3 in DNA: TGTGCCAGCAGTTTCAACAGGGCAGCGGGGCAGCCCCAGCATTTT. V usage is TRBV27 and J usage is TRBJ1-5; possibly TRBD1 for D (6 bases). The CDR3 is 15 residues long. CDR1 and CDR2 (germline): MNHEY, SMNVEV (reference sequence). Trimming took off 3 bases at V and 7 bases at J, with 16 bases between the two ends.

J is TRBJ1-2 and V is TRBV19; no definite D call. CDR1 and CDR2 (germline): LNHDA, SQIVND (reference sequence). The CDR3 contains 13 residues. Trimming shortened V by 8 bases and J by 0 bases, and 10 bases separated the two germline ends. CDR3 amino acids: CASESTANYGYTF. The DNA for the CDR3 is TGTGCCAGTGAATCCACGGCTAACTATGGCTACACCTTC.

This sequence joins TRBV12-3 or TRBV12-4 and TRBJ1-6; D ambiguous. V was clipped by 3 bases and J by 10 bases, with 10 bases between them. The CDR3 runs 13 residues. The CDR3 coding sequence is TGTGCCAGCAGTTTTCGGCCTGACTCACCCCTCCACTTT. Its translation is CASSFRPDSPLHF.

The V and J genes are TRBV9 and TRBJ1-4; possible D gene TRBD1, 5 bases. This CDR3 comprises 15 residues. V lost 0 bases, J lost 5 bases, and 11 bases lay in between. CDR1 and CDR2 (germline): SGDLS, YYNGEE. The CDR3 bases are TGTGCCAGCAGCGTAGGAACAGGCGAGAATGAAAAACTGTTTTTT. Residues: CASSVGTGENEKLFF.

V is TRBV30 and J is TRBJ2-3; D is undetermined. This CDR3 is 14 amino acids long. With 2 bases removed from V and 4 bases from J, the gap between germline ends came to 13 bases. Germline CDR1 reads GTSNPN; CDR2 reads SVGIG (reference sequence). CDR3 sequence: CAWSRTAVSDTQYF. CDR3 DNA sequence: TGTGCCTGGAGTCGCACCGCGGTGTCAGATACGCAGTATTTT.

This clone was detected once. The chain is built from TRBV6-5 and TRBJ1-2; D not certain. The germline V gene has CDR1 MNHEY and CDR2 SVGAGI. The CDR3 totals 14 residues. V was shortened by 0 bases and J by 2 bases, with 7 bases between the two germline ends. The CDR3 spells CASSYSARNYGYTF. In nucleotides, the CDR3 is TGTGCCAGCAGTTACTCCGCCAGAAACTATGGCTACACCTTC.

J is TRBJ1-2 and V is TRBV2; a weak D match, TRBD1 (6 bases). The CDR3 sequence is 13 residues long. Trimming left V 9 bases short and J 4 bases short, with 15 bases between. Germline CDR1 is SNHLY and CDR2 is FYNNEI. The CDR3 loop is CARPGAESYGYTF. DNA for the CDR3: TGTGCCAGGCCGGGGGCGGAATCCTATGGCTACACCTTC.

The rearrangement joins TRBV6-5 to TRBJ2-7, with a tentative D call TRBD2 (6 bases). Looked up from germline, CDR1 is MNHEY and CDR2 is SVGAGI. V dropped 0 bases and J dropped 0 bases, with 9 bases sitting between them. CDR3 size: 15 residues. The CDR3 protein is CASSYSNGGSYEQYF. DNA of the CDR3: TGTGCCAGCAGTTACTCGAACGGGGGCTCCTACGAGCAGTACTTC.

The chain uses TRBV19 and TRBJ1-5; D might be TRBD1 (6 bases). Trimming took off 4 bases at V and 7 bases at J, with 17 bases between the two ends. CDR1 is LNHDA, CDR2 SQIVND, per germline (reference sequence). The CDR3 sequence is 15 residues long. The CDR3 DNA is TGTGCCAGTAGTAGTTACAGGGATCAAGTCCAGCCCCAGCATTTT. It yields the protein CASSSYRDQVQPQHF.